The present entry profiles one T cell receptor (beta chain) with its context. These data belong to a study of blood T cell repertoires in COVID-19. Study as a whole: Donors in the United States, Italy and Spain gave samples during acute or convalescent COVID-19. T cells, B-cell-depleted T cells, or PBMCs supplied cDNA or gDNA.

Germline V gives CDR1 GTSNPN, CDR2 SVGIG (reference sequence). The V gene lost 4 bases and the J gene lost 4 bases, with 14 bases spanning the gap. This CDR3 has 13 amino acids. Per the original data handling: By means of reference gene primer amplification, nucleated cell counts were estimated. Here immunoSEQ multiplex PCR was the method, and the copy in TCRdb shows in-frame clones only, minus some. Clone size and the V and J calls come from that table; the DNA yielded D and trimming. Of under 150,000 clones in the sample, 80% to 90% are singletons; the top ten hold 3% to 3.5%. The sequence derives from a man between 40 and 49 years old with acute or convalescent COVID-19. The chain carries TRBV30 and TRBJ2-7; D is perhaps TRBD1 (6 bases). Sequenced sample: peripheral blood. The chain's CDR3 is CAWNRQEVYEQYF. The CDR3 DNA reads as TGTGCCTGGAACAGACAGGAAGTATACGAGCAGTACTTC.